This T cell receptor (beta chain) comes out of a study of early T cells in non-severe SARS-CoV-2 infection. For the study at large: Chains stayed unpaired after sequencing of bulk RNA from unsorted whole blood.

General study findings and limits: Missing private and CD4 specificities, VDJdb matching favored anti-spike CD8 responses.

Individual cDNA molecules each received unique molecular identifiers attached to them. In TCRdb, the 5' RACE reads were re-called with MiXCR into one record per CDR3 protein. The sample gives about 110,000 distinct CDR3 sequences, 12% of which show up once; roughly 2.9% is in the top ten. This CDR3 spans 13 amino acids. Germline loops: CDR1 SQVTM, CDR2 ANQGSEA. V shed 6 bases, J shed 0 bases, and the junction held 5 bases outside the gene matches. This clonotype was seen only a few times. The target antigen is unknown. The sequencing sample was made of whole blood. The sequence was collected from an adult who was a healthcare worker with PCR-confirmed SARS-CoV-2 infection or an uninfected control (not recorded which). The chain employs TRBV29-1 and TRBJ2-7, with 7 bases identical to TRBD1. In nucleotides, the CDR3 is TGCAGCGTCGGGACAGCAAACTCCTACGAGCAGTACTTC. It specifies CSVGTANSYEQYF.